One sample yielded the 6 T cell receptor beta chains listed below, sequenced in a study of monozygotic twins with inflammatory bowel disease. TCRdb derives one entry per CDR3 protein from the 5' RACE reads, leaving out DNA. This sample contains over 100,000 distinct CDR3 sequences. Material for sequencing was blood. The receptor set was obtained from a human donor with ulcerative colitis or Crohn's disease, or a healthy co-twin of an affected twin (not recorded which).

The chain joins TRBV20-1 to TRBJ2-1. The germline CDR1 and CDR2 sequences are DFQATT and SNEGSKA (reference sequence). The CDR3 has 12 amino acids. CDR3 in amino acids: CSARDILREQFF.

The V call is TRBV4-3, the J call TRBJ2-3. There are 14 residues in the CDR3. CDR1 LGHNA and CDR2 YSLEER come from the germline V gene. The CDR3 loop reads CASSLKGYTDTQYF.

CDR3 sequence: CATSDFGQETQYF. The V and J genes are TRBV24-1 and TRBJ2-5. Germline V gene sequence: CDR1 KGHDR, CDR2 SFDVKD. There are 13 residues in the CDR3.

This CDR3 is CASSLWGAGVTQETQYF. The chain uses TRBV27 and TRBJ2-5; there is no DNA to check the TCRdb D call of TRBD2. CDR1 is MNHEY, CDR2 SMNVEV, per germline (reference sequence). CDR3 length: 17 residues.

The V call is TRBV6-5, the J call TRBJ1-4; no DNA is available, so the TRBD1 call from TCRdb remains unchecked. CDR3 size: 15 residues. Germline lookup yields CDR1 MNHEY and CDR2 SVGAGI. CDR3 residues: CASSYLGTGLEKLFF.

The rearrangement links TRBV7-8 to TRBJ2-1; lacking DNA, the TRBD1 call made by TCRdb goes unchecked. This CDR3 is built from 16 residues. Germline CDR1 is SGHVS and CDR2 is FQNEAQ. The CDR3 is CASSRHGRQGANEQFF.